A selection of T cell receptor beta chains follows, all from one sample in a study of blood T cell repertoires in COVID-19. TCRdb's copy holds only in-frame clones and misses some; the assay was immunoSEQ multiplex PCR. The profile shows around 210,000 clones, roughly 85% of them singletons. Sequencing was carried out using peripheral blood. These receptors all come from a man aged 45-60 years with COVID-19, enrolled during active disease. CDR3s include the opening cysteine and the closing phenylalanine or tryptophan. A D gene is named only where the DNA matches it firmly. Only some rows state a clone size, as once, few, many or a class for expanded clones.

NA,TRBJ1-3,TRBV30,NA,TGTGCCTGGAGTAGAGGCGGAAACACCATATATTTT,CAWSRGGNTIYF
TRBD2,TRBJ2-1,TRBV12-3/TRBV12-4,NA,TGTGCCAGCAGAAATAGCGGGGGCGGGTTCTTC,CASRNSGGGFF
TRBD1,TRBJ1-5,TRBV2,NA,TGTGCCAGCAGTAGACGTCCCGGGACAGGGAACAATCAGCCCCAGCATTTT,CASSRRPGTGNNQPQHF
TRBD1,TRBJ2-5,TRBV7-2,NA,TGTGCCAGCAGTGTCTGGACAGGGGGCGTAGAGACCCAGTACTTC,CASSVWTGGVETQYF
TRBD1,TRBJ2-7,TRBV28,NA,TGTGCCAGCAGACTTACAGGGGGAAGAACCTACGAGCAGTACTTC,CASRLTGGRTYEQYF
NA,TRBJ2-7,TRBV11-2,NA,TGTGCCAGCAGCCTTCAGGTGGGGGAGGTCTACGAGCAGTACTTC,CASSLQVGEVYEQYF
TRBD1,TRBJ1-2,TRBV7-9,NA,TGTGCCAGCAGCACCTGGACAGGGCGGGGTGGCTACACCTTC,CASSTWTGRGGYTF
NA,TRBJ1-2,TRBV18,NA,TGTGCCAGCTCACCTCAACAGGCGCTTGAAGGCTACACCTTC,CASSPQQALEGYTF
TRBD1,TRBJ2-7,TRBV28,NA,TGTGCCAGCATAGGGGGACAGGGGAACTACGAGCAGTACTTC,CASIGGQGNYEQYF
TRBD2,TRBJ2-7,TRBV11-3,NA,TGTGCCAGCAGCTTAGGGCGGGGGGGTCGGTCCTACGAGCAGTACTTC,CASSLGRGGRSYEQYF
TRBD1,TRBJ1-2,TRBV2,NA,TGTGCCAGCAGATTACAGGGGGCAGATGGCTACACCTTC,CASRLQGADGYTF
NA,TRBJ2-7,TRBV6-2/TRBV6-3,NA,TGTGCCAGCAGTTACTCGAACTATTACGAGCAGTACTTC,CASSYSNYYEQYF
NA,TRBJ2-2,TRBV18,NA,TGTGCCAGCTCACCACCCCTCGGGGAGCTGTTTTTT,CASSPPLGELFF
TRBD1,TRBJ1-6,TRBV6-6,NA,TGTGCCAGCAGTCGGTCCGGGACAGGATATAATTCACCCCTCCACTTT,CASSRSGTGYNSPLHF
NA,TRBJ1-6,TRBV30,once,TGTGCCTGGAGTCGGGGGACCTATAATTCACCCCTCCACTTT,CAWSRGTYNSPLHF
NA,TRBJ2-7,TRBV6-5,NA,TGTGCCAGCAGTCAGACAGGAATCCCCTACGAGCAGTACTTC,CASSQTGIPYEQYF
NA,TRBJ1-1,TRBV10-3,NA,TGTGCCATCGGAGGACTGAACACTGAAGCTTTCTTT,CAIGGLNTEAFF
TRBD1,TRBJ2-7,TRBV28,once,TGTGCCAGCAGTTTGCAGGGGGCGAGATACGAGCAGTACTTC,CASSLQGARYEQYF
TRBD1,TRBJ1-6,TRBV27,NA,TGTGCCAGCAGGACAGGGGGCTTATATAATTCACCCCTCCACTTT,CASRTGGLYNSPLHF
NA,TRBJ2-1,TRBV3-1/TRBV3-2,many,TGTGCCAGCAGCCAAGAGGTGGGGGCGTGCTTCTTC,CASSQEVGACFF
TRBD1,TRBJ1-2,TRBV5-4,once,TGTGCCAGCAGCGTGGATCCGGGACAGGGGGCACTCAATGCTGGCTACACCTTC,CASSVDPGQGALNAGYTF
TRBD1,TRBJ2-1,TRBV25-1,NA,TGTGCCAGCAGTTTAACAGGGGTTGGTGAGCAGTTCTTC,CASSLTGVGEQFF
NA,TRBJ2-2,TRBV4-3,NA,TGCGCCAGCAGCCAAGGGACAGACCTTGAGAACACCGGGGAGCTGTTTTTT,CASSQGTDLENTGELFF
TRBD1,TRBJ1-6,TRBV6-5,few,TGTGCCAGCAGGAACCCAACAGGGGGGAATTCACCCCTCCACTTT,CASRNPTGGNSPLHF
TRBD1,TRBJ2-7,TRBV3-1/TRBV3-2,NA,TGTGCCAGCAGCCAAGCAGGGGGCGGTTTTGAGCAGTACTTC,CASSQAGGGFEQYF
TRBD1,TRBJ2-2,TRBV28,NA,TGTGCCAGCAGGACAGGGGGCACCGGGGAGCTGTTTTTT,CASRTGGTGELFF
TRBD2,TRBJ2-1,TRBV7-7,once,TGTGCTAGCAGCCCAGGGACTACAAGTGATGAGCAGTTCTTC,CASSPGTTSDEQFF
NA,TRBJ1-3,TRBV7-3,NA,TGTGCCAGCAGCTTATCGGGTACTGGAAACACCATATATTTT,CASSLSGTGNTIYF
TRBD1,TRBJ1-5,TRBV19,NA,TGTGCCAGTAGGACAGGGGGCAATCAGCCCCAGCATTTT,CASRTGGNQPQHF
NA,TRBJ1-3,TRBV29-1,NA,TGCAGCGTTGTGCCAGGGGACATCGACCCACGCTCTGGAAACACCATATATTTT,CSVVPGDIDPRSGNTIYF
NA,TRBJ2-3,TRBV6-6,NA,TGTGCCAGCAGTCAGGGACTTTCGGCAGATACGCAGTATTTT,CASSQGLSADTQYF
TRBD1,TRBJ2-1,TRBV6-5,NA,TGTGCCAGCAACCCAGGGACAGGAAACAATGAGCAGTTCTTC,CASNPGTGNNEQFF
TRBD1,TRBJ2-2,TRBV5-1,once,TGCGCCAGCAGCTCCGGGACAGGGAGAAGCGGGGAGCTGTTTTTT,CASSSGTGRSGELFF
NA,TRBJ1-4,TRBV29-1,NA,TGCAGCGTTGCAGAAGGTCGGGGAAAGGCTAATGAAAAACTGTTTTTT,CSVAEGRGKANEKLFF
NA,TRBJ2-6,TRBV30,NA,TGTGCCTGGAGTGTAGGGGTTGCTGGGGCCAACGTCCTGACTTTC,CAWSVGVAGANVLTF
NA,TRBJ2-7,TRBV2,NA,TGTGCCAGCGGACAATACAGGGCCTACGAGCAGTACTTC,CASGQYRAYEQYF
NA,TRBJ2-2,TRBV19,once,TGTGCCAGTAGTGATAGCGGGACAGCGAACACCGGGGAGCTGTTTTTT,CASSDSGTANTGELFF
NA,TRBJ1-4,TRBV6-5,NA,TGTGCCAGCAAGGGCAGGGGTAATGAAAAACTGTTTTTT,CASKGRGNEKLFF
TRBD1,TRBJ2-3,TRBV6-6,NA,TGTGCCAGCAGCCTCACAGGACAGGGTAGTGTTGTTTGGGACACAGATACGCAGTATTTT,CASSLTGQGSVVWDTDTQYF
TRBD1,TRBJ1-4,TRBV6-5,NA,TGTGCCAGCAGTTACGACAGGGGGGATGAAAAACTGTTTTTT,CASSYDRGDEKLFF
TRBD2,TRBJ2-5,TRBV2,NA,TGTGCCAGCAGTGGCCCGGGGGGAGAGACCCAGTACTTC,CASSGPGGETQYF
NA,TRBJ1-5,TRBV21-1,NA,TGTGCCAGCAGCAAATCCGGGACAGACCCAAATTACAGCAATCAGCCCCAGCATTTT,CASSKSGTDPNYSNQPQHF
NA,TRBJ1-6,TRBV7-9,NA,TGTGCCAGCAGCTTGAGACAGGCGGGTTCACCCCTCCACTTT,CASSLRQAGSPLHF
TRBD1,TRBJ2-7,TRBV7-2,NA,TGTGCCAGCAGCCTCGGCTGGGACAGAGTTTACGAGCAGTACTTC,CASSLGWDRVYEQYF
TRBD2,TRBJ2-5,TRBV5-1,NA,TGCGCCAGCAGGTTAGCGGGCGAGACCCAGTACTTC,CASRLAGETQYF
TRBD1,TRBJ2-2,TRBV24-1,NA,TGTGCCACCAAACAGGGGGCCGGCACCAGGGAGCTGTTTTTT,CATKQGAGTRELFF
TRBD1,TRBJ2-5,TRBV11-2,NA,TGTGCCAGCAGCTTGGGACAGTTGGAGACCCAGTACTTC,CASSLGQLETQYF
NA,TRBJ2-7,TRBV5-5,few,TGTGCCAGCAGGAACCGGGACAATTCCTACGAGCAGTACTTC,CASRNRDNSYEQYF
TRBD1,TRBJ2-2,TRBV3-1/TRBV3-2,NA,TGTGCCAGCAGCCGACAGGGTATTAACGGGGAGCTGTTTTTT,CASSRQGINGELFF
TRBD1,TRBJ2-4,TRBV4-1,NA,TGCGCCAGCAGCCAAGAATTTGCGGGACAGGGGAACATTCAGTACTTC,CASSQEFAGQGNIQYF
TRBD1,TRBJ1-5,TRBV6-6,NA,TGTGCCAGCAGCATAGGACAGGGAATCGGCGGGCATTTT,CASSIGQGIGGHF
NA,TRBJ1-2,TRBV4-2,NA,TGTGCCAGCAGCCCGGGATCGGGGAACTATGGCTACACCTTC,CASSPGSGNYGYTF